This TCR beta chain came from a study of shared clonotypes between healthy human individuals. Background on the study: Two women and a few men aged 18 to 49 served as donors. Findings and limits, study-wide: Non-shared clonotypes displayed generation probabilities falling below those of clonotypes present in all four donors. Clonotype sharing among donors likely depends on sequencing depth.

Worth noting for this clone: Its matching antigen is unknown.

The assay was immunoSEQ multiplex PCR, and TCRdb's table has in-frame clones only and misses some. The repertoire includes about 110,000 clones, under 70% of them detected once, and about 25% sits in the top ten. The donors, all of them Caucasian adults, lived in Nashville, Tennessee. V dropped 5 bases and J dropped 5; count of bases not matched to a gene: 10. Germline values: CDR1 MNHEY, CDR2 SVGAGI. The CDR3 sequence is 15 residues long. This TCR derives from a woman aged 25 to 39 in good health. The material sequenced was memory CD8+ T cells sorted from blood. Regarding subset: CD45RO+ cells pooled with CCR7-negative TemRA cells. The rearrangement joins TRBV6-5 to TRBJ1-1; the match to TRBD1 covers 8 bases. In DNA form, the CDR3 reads TGTGCCAGCAGTACCCGGACAGGGAGGCGAACTGAAGCTTTCTTT. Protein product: CASSTRTGRRTEAFF.